This TCR beta chain was recovered during a study of neurological immune-mediated disorders. This CDR3 comprises 15 residues. Trimming cost V 1 base and J 0 bases; bases outside gene matches: 4. Germline CDR1 reads SGHNT; CDR2 reads YYREEE (reference sequence). In every sequencing run, more than 190 million TCR-beta sequences were generated from 15-18 subjects. TCRdb independently ran MiXCR on the 5' RACE reads; one entry per CDR3 protein. The sample carries 120,000 or so distinct CDR3 sequences, approximately 3.2% recorded once. This clonotype was recorded at least ten times. V gene TRBV5-4 combines with J gene TRBJ2-7, with 7 bases lining up with TRBD2. Material for sequencing was PBMCs. The clonotype was recovered from a woman in her thirties with multiple sclerosis. The CDR3 region is CASSLQSGNSYEQYF. DNA of the CDR3: TGTGCCAGCAGCTTGCAAAGCGGGAACTCCTACGAGCAGTACTTC.